These 18 T cell receptor beta chains came from one sample sequenced in a study of metastatic and nonmetastatic thyroid tumors. TCRdb re-called clones via MiXCR from the PCR reads. In the table there are roughly 57,000 clones, approximately 20% of which are singletons. Treatment of any kind had been given to no patient before thyroid surgery. The source material was blood. These receptors were collected from a female donor with papillary thyroid cancer or a benign thyroid nodule (not recorded which). Some clones in this sample may be carry-over from other donors' samples.

In this sample, this clone turned up many times. A much larger clone sits a single nucleotide away, making a read error possible. The rearrangement uses TRBV9 and TRBJ2-1; no clear D gene. This CDR3 spans 11 amino acids. Germline V lookup: CDR1 SGDLS, CDR2 YYNGEE. V was trimmed by 4 bases and J by 6 bases, leaving 5 bases between them. The CDR3 bases are TGTGCCAGCAGCTACGGCAATGAGCAGTTCTTC. Protein sequence: CASSYGNEQFF.

This clone was seen repeatedly, ten times or more. CDR3 loop: CATSPIAGSLYNEQFF. The CDR3 DNA is TGTGCCACGTCACCTATAGCGGGAAGTCTATACAATGAGCAGTTCTTC. The genes are TRBV27 and TRBJ2-1; 8 bases are shared with TRBD2. This CDR3 is built from 16 residues. Germline V gene sequence: CDR1 MNHEY, CDR2 SMNVEV (reference sequence). The trim removed 10 bases at V and 4 bases at J, leaving 15 bases unmatched.

This clone was seen ten or more times. This chain links TRBV28 with TRBJ2-3, with TRBD1 as a possible D gene (6 bases). The V and J ends lost 6 bases and 4 bases respectively, with 8 bases between them. CDR3 size: 12 residues. CDR1 MDHEN and CDR2 SYDVKM come from the germline V gene. The CDR3 loop reads CASRKGADTQYF. The CDR3 DNA follows: TGTGCCAGCAGGAAGGGGGCAGATACGCAGTATTTT.

Concerning this clone: This could be a read error, since a much larger clone is one nucleotide away. The chain recombines TRBV7-3 with TRBJ2-3; a possible D gene is TRBD1 (5 bases). The V end lost 5 bases, the J end lost 7 bases, and 10 bases lay between the germline ends. CDR1 is SGHTA and CDR2 is FQGTGA in the germline V gene. This CDR3 comprises 12 residues. The CDR3 spells CASSPQANTQYF. The CDR3 nucleotides read TGTGCCAGCAGCCCACAGGCGAATACGCAGTATTTT.

Of note for this clone: Its ends do not fully match the called genes, so a read error is possible. The chain joins TRBV2 to TRBJ1-2; D is ambiguous. CDR3 length equals 12 residues. Germline lookup yields CDR1 SNHLY and CDR2 FYNNEI. Written as DNA, the CDR3 is TGTGCCAGCAGTGAAGCACTCTATGTCTACACCTTC. Translating it yields CASSEALYVYTF. Full variable domain (remainder filled in from reference TRBV2 and TRBJ1-2): EPEVTQTPSHQVTQMGQEVILRCVPISNHLYFYWYRQILGQKVEFLVSFYNNEISEKSEIFDDQFSVERPDGSNFTLKIRSTKLEDSAMYFCASSEALYVYTFGSGTRLTVV.

Ten or more counts support this clone. Written as DNA, the CDR3 is TGCAGTGCGCCTCCCACTAGCGGGAGGGCCAACAATGAGCAGTTCTTC. It is translated as CSAPPTSGRANNEQFF. The chain is built from TRBV20-1 and TRBJ2-1, with 13 bases identical to TRBD2. Germline V gene lookup returns CDR1 DFQATT and CDR2 SNEGSKA (reference sequence). The V and J ends lost 6 bases and 5 bases, in that order; junction bases with no gene match: 10. The CDR3 totals 16 residues.

This clone was detected many times. The chain recombines TRBV11-2 with TRBJ2-1; tentatively, D is TRBD1 (6 bases). Trimming removed 5 bases at V and 12 bases at J, with 14 bases between. The CDR3 sequence is 12 residues long. Germline-derived CDR1 and CDR2 are SGHAT and FQNNGV. CDR3: CASSRPQGRQFF. DNA of the CDR3: TGTGCCAGCAGCCGGCCTCAGGGGCGGCAGTTCTTC.

This clone was detected many times. The chain employs TRBV28 and TRBJ1-2; D uncertain. CDR1 is MDHEN, CDR2 SYDVKM, per germline. Trimming left V 4 bases short and J 6 bases short, with 15 bases between. This CDR3 has 14 residues. DNA for the CDR3: TGTGCCAGCAGTTCACGGGCCACCGTAGATGGCTACACCTTC. This encodes CASSSRATVDGYTF.

In its sample, this clone was seen a few times. This may come from a read error, since a much larger clone is one base off. This chain connects TRBV6-1 to TRBJ2-3, with 8 bases identical to TRBD2. This CDR3 contains 15 residues. CDR1 MNHNS and CDR2 SASEGT come from the germline V gene. V lost 8 bases and J lost 2; bases outside the gene matches: 9. This chain's CDR3 is CASSTSADPTDTQYF. The DNA of the CDR3 is TGTGCCAGCTCGACTAGCGCCGATCCCACAGATACGCAGTATTTT.

This clone appeared many times. J is TRBJ1-3 and V is TRBV5-1; TRBD1 agrees at 7 bases. Trimming at V came to 4 bases and at J to 2 bases, leaving 3 bases not matched to a gene. CDR1 is SGHRS and CDR2 is YFSETQ in the germline V gene. The CDR3 loop spans 14 amino acids. For the CDR3, the DNA is TGCGCCAGCAGCCACGACAGGGCTGGAAACACCATATATTTT. Its protein is CASSHDRAGNTIYF.

This clone was recorded many times. The J gene is TRBJ1-5, the V gene TRBV19; D not resolved. Germline V gene lookup returns CDR1 LNHDA and CDR2 SQIVND (reference sequence). The V end lost 0 bases, the J end lost 7 bases, and 19 bases lay between the germline ends. The CDR3 extends over 17 amino acids. The CDR3 bases are TGTGCCAGTAGTATAGAGGAGGGCAGCGGCTTTCGACAGCCCCAGCATTTT. Amino acids: CASSIEEGSGFRQPQHF.

This clone was counted a few times. This sequence joins TRBV5-1 and TRBJ2-1; D assignment may be TRBD1 or TRBD2 (5 bases each). V was clipped by 2 bases and J by 6 bases, with 18 bases between them. This CDR3 has 16 amino acids. Germline V gene lookup returns CDR1 SGHRS and CDR2 YFSETQ. The CDR3 region has the DNA TGCGCCAGCAGCTTAGAACAGGTAGCGCGATCCAATGAGCAGTTCTTC. It is translated as CASSLEQVARSNEQFF. The full variable domain, in which reference TRBV5-1 and TRBJ2-1 provide the parts outside the CDR3, is KAGVTQTPRYLIKTRGQQVTLSCSPISGHRSVSWYQQTPGQGLQFLFEYFSETQRNKGNFPGRFSGRQFSNSRSEMNVSTLELGDSALYLCASSLEQVARSNEQFFGPGTRLTVL.

This clone was seen only once. The J gene is TRBJ2-3, the V gene TRBV5-1; D is ambiguous. The CDR3 covers 16 residues. The germline V and J ends were trimmed by 1 base and 2 bases, with 14 bases remaining between them. CDR1 SGHRS and CDR2 YFSETQ come from the germline V gene. In DNA form, the CDR3 reads TGCGCCAGCAGCTTGACATGCAGGCGTCCCACAGATACGCAGTATTTT. Translating gives CASSLTCRRPTDTQYF.

This clone showed up just once. Without the conserved terminal phenylalanine or tryptophan, this CDR3 likely stems from a read error. The chain links TRBV5-1 to TRBJ2-5; 13 positions match TRBD2. Looked up from germline, CDR1 is SGHRS and CDR2 is YFSETQ. V shed 6 bases and J 4 bases; nucleotides not matched to a gene: 6. This CDR3 spans 15 amino acids. In DNA form, the CDR3 reads TGCGCCAGCATCGGCGGACTAGCGGGAGTAGAGACCCAGTACCTC. It codes for CASIGGLAGVETQYL.

This clone was picked up many times. The chain has TRBV6-1 and TRBJ2-5; TRBD2 matches 12 bases. The CDR3 length is 15 residues. Germline CDR1 MNHNS, CDR2 SASEGT. V trimming: 5 bases; J trimming: 4 bases; junction bases outside the gene matches: 5. CDR3 residues: CASSRVLAGGETQYF. The CDR3 DNA follows: TGTGCCAGCAGTCGGGTACTAGCGGGAGGAGAGACCCAGTACTTC.

This clone has just a few counts. CDR3 sequence (DNA): TGTGCCAGCAGCGATGCAGCGGGAGGGAACACCGGGGAGCTGTTTTTT. Residues: CASSDAAGGNTGELFF. The V gene is TRBV5-4, the J gene TRBJ2-2, with 9 bases that match TRBD2. The CDR3 runs to 16 residues. Germline CDR1 is SGHNT and CDR2 is YYREEE (reference sequence). With 4 bases clipped from V and 1 base from J, the junction kept 5 bases outside the gene matches.

By sample share, this clone is medium-sized. The rearrangement joins TRBV28 to TRBJ2-2, with 7 bases aligning to TRBD1. J lost 4 bases, V lost 8 bases, and 10 bases had no gene match. The CDR3 contains 15 residues. From germline, CDR1 is MDHEN and CDR2 SYDVKM. The CDR3: CASESGQASTGELFF. The CDR3 nucleotides are TGTGCCAGCGAGTCCGGACAGGCAAGCACCGGGGAGCTGTTTTTT. Full variable domain (rest looked up from reference TRBV28 and TRBJ2-2): DVKVTQSSRYLVKRTGEKVFLECVQDMDHENMFWYRQDPGLGLRLIYFSYDVKMKEKGDIPEGYSVSREKKERFSLILESASTNQTSMYLCASESGQASTGELFFGEGSRLTVL.

This clone has ten or more counts. This rearrangement joins TRBV6-1 to TRBJ2-5; D is unclear. In germline, CDR1 is MNHNS, CDR2 SASEGT. This CDR3 comprises 15 residues. Trimming shortened V by 7 bases and J by 2 bases, and 17 bases separated the two germline ends. The CDR3 DNA is TGTGCCAGCACCATCAGATGGGCGGTTCAAGAGACCCAGTACTTC. This translates into CASTIRWAVQETQYF.